A single T cell receptor beta chain is shown here with its context. Its antigen is still unknown. Other nucleotide sequences from this sample produce the same CDR3. As defined, naive CD8 cells were CD45RO-negative and positively selected for CCR7, with terminally differentiated effector memory CD45RA+ cells excluded. The study enrolled healthy HIV-negative adults without recent acute infections or vaccinations as donors. This entry is derived from a study of shared clonotypes between healthy human individuals. Overall study results and limits: Estimated richness values were generally larger in naive subsets than in memory subsets. Relative to their counterparts shared across all four donors, non-shared clonotypes exhibited diminished generation probabilities. Among several donors, about 5% of naive CD4 clonotypes were found in common.

CDR1 and CDR2 (germline): SGDLS, YYNGEE. The CDR3 totals 14 residues. V shed 0 bases and J shed 2 bases, with 6 bases lying between them. The method was immunoSEQ multiplex PCR; TCRdb's version includes in-frame clones alone and lacks a portion of them. This sample has millions of clones, with about 95% found just once. V usage is TRBV9 and J usage is TRBJ1-5; D gene uncertain. The specimen was naive CD8+ T cells sorted from blood. The clonotype originates from a man aged 18 to 30 in good health. CDR3 loop: CASSVAGGNQPQHF. The CDR3 DNA follows: TGTGCCAGCAGCGTAGCCGGAGGCAATCAGCCCCAGCATTTT.